Each of the 18 T cell receptor beta chains below was sequenced from the same sample in a study of cytomegalovirus exposure and HLA in healthy donors. PCR used 60 Vbeta primers and 13 Jbeta primers. Method: immunoSEQ multiplex PCR; TCRdb's copy keeps in-frame clones and lacks some. The data show 180,000 or so clones, about 80% seen once. The sample comprised PBMCs. The receptors shown here come from a middle-aged man in good health and CMV-seronegative.

The chain has TRBV29-1 and TRBJ2-7; 12 bases agree with TRBD2. V trimming: 7 bases; J trimming: 5 bases; junction bases outside the gene matches: 3. The CDR3 length is 12 residues. Per the germline V gene, CDR1 is SQVTM and CDR2 is ANQGSEA. The CDR3 spells CSGGLAGNEQYF. CDR3 sequence (DNA): TGCAGCGGAGGACTAGCGGGAAACGAGCAGTACTTC.

This rearrangement joins TRBV7-9 to TRBJ1-1, with D possibly being TRBD1 (6 bases). V lost 0 bases, J lost 0 bases, and 14 bases lay in between. Germline V gene sequence: CDR1 SEHNR, CDR2 FQNEAQ (reference sequence). There are 17 residues in the CDR3. Here the CDR3 DNA reads TGTGCCAGCAGCTTAGCGAGGGGGTATGGTTTGAACACTGAAGCTTTCTTT. As protein: CASSLARGYGLNTEAFF.

The chain joins TRBV19 to TRBJ1-2, with 7 bases fitting TRBD1. Germline-derived CDR1 and CDR2 are LNHDA and SQIVND (reference sequence). The CDR3 extends over 15 amino acids. The J segment lost 5 bases and the V segment lost 3 bases, leaving 9 bases of the junction unmatched. In DNA, the CDR3 is TGTGCCAGTAGTATTTCGAAAGGGGGCCGGTATGGCTACACCTTC. Protein sequence: CASSISKGGRYGYTF.

Note on this clone: Other nucleotide sequences in the sample specify the same CDR3. The chain is built from TRBV2 and TRBJ1-1; perhaps TRBD1 as D (5 bases). V was cut by 5 bases and J by 1 base, with 8 bases left in between. The CDR3 contains 13 residues. Germline CDR1 SNHLY, CDR2 FYNNEI. The DNA of the CDR3 is TGTGCCAGCAGTTGGGGCCAGAACACTGAAGCTTTCTTT. It is translated as CASSWGQNTEAFF.

The V gene is TRBV5-1, the J gene TRBJ1-6; 7 nucleotides agree with TRBD1. Per the germline V gene, CDR1 is SGHRS and CDR2 is YFSETQ. With V trimmed by 3 bases and J by 6 bases, 9 bases remained unmatched. The CDR3 is 16 amino acids. CDR3 region: CASSSLEGAGNSPLHF. The CDR3 DNA is TGCGCCAGCAGCTCCCTAGAGGGGGCCGGTAATTCACCCCTCCACTTT. Supplemented by reference TRBV5-1 and TRBJ1-6, the full variable domain reads KAGVTQTPRYLIKTRGQQVTLSCSPISGHRSVSWYQQTPGQGLQFLFEYFSETQRNKGNFPGRFSGRQFSNSRSEMNVSTLELGDSALYLCASSSLEGAGNSPLHFGNGTRLTVT.

The V and J genes are TRBV18 and TRBJ2-7; weak D call: TRBD1 (6 bases). CDR1 and CDR2 (germline): KGHSH, LQKENI. V was pared by 3 bases and J by 4 bases, with 16 bases between. The CDR3 runs to 15 residues. The CDR3 loop reads CASSPDRRNLYEQYF. DNA for the CDR3: TGTGCCAGCTCACCCGACAGGAGAAACTTATACGAGCAGTACTTC.

A note on this clone: A read error may account for a junction end that differs from germline. V gene TRBV7-7 combines with J gene TRBJ2-7; D may be TRBD1 or TRBD2 (5 bases each). Germline loops: CDR1 SSHAT, CDR2 FNYEAQ (reference sequence). The CDR3 length is 13 residues. The CDR3 spells CASSLAQGYEQYF. In nucleotides, the CDR3 is TGTGCTAGCAGCTTAGCGCAGGGCTACGAGCAGTACTTC.

This chain links TRBV28 with TRBJ2-1; unclear D gene. CDR3 size: 13 residues. The germline V and J ends were trimmed by 5 bases and 15 bases, with 20 bases remaining between them. CDR1 and CDR2 from the germline V gene are MDHEN and SYDVKM. Here the CDR3 reads CASSPTTPRRGFF. CDR3 nucleotides: TGTGCCAGCAGTCCGACCACCCCCCGGCGCGGGTTCTTC.

V is TRBV7-3 and J is TRBJ2-1; the D is unclear. Germline V CDR1 and CDR2: SGHTA, FQGTGA. Between the trimmed V and J ends, which lost 1 base and 6 bases, there was a span of 10 bases. The CDR3 length is 14 residues. The CDR3 spells CASSLSGTLNEQFF. In DNA, the CDR3 is TGTGCCAGCAGCTTAAGCGGCACCCTCAATGAGCAGTTCTTC.

The DNA of the CDR3 is TGTGCCAGCAGCTCCGGGACAGGGGCATCCGGGGAGCTGTTTTTT. This gives the protein CASSSGTGASGELFF. This sequence joins TRBV5-6 and TRBJ2-2, with 10 nucleotides matching TRBD1. The CDR3 is made up of 15 amino acids. From germline, CDR1 is SGHDT and CDR2 YYEEEE. V lost 3 bases, J lost 6 bases, and 5 bases stayed unmatched. The full variable domain, completed using reference TRBV5-6 and TRBJ2-2, is DAGVTQSPTHLIKTRGQQVTLRCSPKSGHDTVSWYQQALGQGPQFIFQYYEEEERQRGNFPDRFSGHQFPNYSSELNVNALLLGDSALYLCASSSGTGASGELFFGEGSRLTVL.

This chain connects TRBV6-5 to TRBJ1-1; D unresolved. The CDR3 extends over 13 amino acids. V was shortened by 2 bases and J by 5 bases, with 9 bases between the two germline ends. The germline gives CDR1 MNHEY, CDR2 SVGAGI. CDR3 DNA sequence: TGTGCCAGCAGTTACGAGGTATCGACTGAAGCTTTCTTT. Residues: CASSYEVSTEAFF.

The V gene is TRBV7-3, the J gene TRBJ2-3; 11 nucleotides line up with TRBD2. The germline gives CDR1 SGHTA, CDR2 FQGTGA. V lost 4 bases to trimming and J lost 14 bases; unmatched junction nucleotides: 8. The CDR3 has 13 residues. The CDR3: CASSSRTSGRLYF. For the CDR3, the DNA is TGTGCCAGCAGCTCTCGGACTAGCGGGCGTCTGTATTTT.

The rearrangement links TRBV6-1 to TRBJ1-2; the D is unclear. Per germline, CDR1 MNHNS and CDR2 SASEGT. The germline V and J ends were trimmed by 1 base and 3 bases, with 9 bases remaining between them. The CDR3 extends over 14 amino acids. The chain's CDR3 is CASSEGDIYYGYTF. The CDR3, as DNA: TGTGCCAGCAGTGAAGGTGACATCTACTATGGCTACACCTTC.

The genes are TRBV6-6 and TRBJ1-2; no firm D call. Per germline, CDR1 MNHNY and CDR2 SVGAGI (reference sequence). Trimming pared 8 bases from V and 6 bases from J, leaving 16 bases between. This CDR3 is 13 amino acids long. In DNA, the CDR3 is TGTGCCAGCGGTGCCCCGGGGAGGGATGGCTACACCTTC. Amino acid sequence: CASGAPGRDGYTF.

V is TRBV5-1 and J is TRBJ2-7; no clear D gene. The CDR3 is made up of 14 amino acids. V dropped 6 bases and J dropped 0 bases, with 13 bases sitting between them. CDR1 and CDR2 (germline): SGHRS, YFSETQ. The CDR3 sequence is CASTSGPSSYEQYF. Here the CDR3 DNA reads TGCGCCAGCACCTCGGGTCCTTCCTCCTACGAGCAGTACTTC.

This clone was counted once. The chain employs TRBV18 and TRBJ2-7, with TRBD1 identical over 11 bases. From germline, CDR1 is KGHSH and CDR2 LQKENI. With 5 bases clipped from V and 1 base from J, the junction kept 4 bases outside the gene matches. CDR3 size: 15 residues. The CDR3 protein is CASSGQGALSYEQYF. The CDR3 DNA reads TGTGCCAGCTCAGGACAGGGGGCTTTATCCTACGAGCAGTACTTC.

The genes are TRBV27 and TRBJ2-7; TRBD1 agrees at 7 bases. After removal of 7 bases from V and 3 bases from J, the junction contained 9 bases not matched to a gene. The CDR3 is 14 residues long. Germline assignment: CDR1 MNHEY and CDR2 SMNVEV (reference sequence). CDR3 coding DNA: TGTGCCAGCAACAACCCGGGACAGTACTACGAGCAGTACTTC. Translated, it gives CASNNPGQYYEQYF.

The genes are TRBV2 and TRBJ2-2; 11 bases agree with TRBD2. CDR1 is SNHLY and CDR2 is FYNNEI in the germline V gene. The CDR3 is 15 residues long. J was trimmed by 4 bases and V by 7 bases; bases with no gene match: 5. In DNA, the CDR3 is TGTGCCAGCATCGCCGGGACTAGCGGCACCGGGGAGCTGTTTTTT. Translating gives CASIAGTSGTGELFF.